The 25 T cell receptor beta chains presented below share a single source sample, sequenced in a study of shared clonotypes between healthy human individuals. Naive CD8 cells, CD45RO-negative and positively selected for CCR7, excluded terminally differentiated effector memory CD45RA+ cells. Here immunoSEQ multiplex PCR was the method, and the copy in TCRdb shows in-frame clones only, minus some. The profile shows roughly 770,000 clones, around 96% of them singletons. Sequencing input: naive CD8+ T cells sorted from blood. The receptors were gathered from a man aged 25 to 45 in good health.

Details on this clone: Other nucleotide sequences from this sample produce the same CDR3. The chain is built from TRBV6-5 and TRBJ2-7; no definite D call. Germline lookup yields CDR1 MNHEY and CDR2 SVGAGI. This CDR3 is 14 amino acids long. V gave up 8 bases and J gave up 6 bases, with 20 bases separating them. The CDR3 here is CASSRQAPLGEQYF. The DNA of the CDR3 is TGTGCCAGCTCGAGGCAGGCCCCTTTGGGCGAGCAGTACTTC.

This clone was detected once. The rearrangement uses TRBV15 and TRBJ2-7; 8 bases are shared with TRBD2. J lost 3 bases, V lost 5 bases, and 0 bases had no gene match. CDR3 length: 12 residues. Germline V CDR1 and CDR2: LNHNV, YYDKDF (reference sequence). CDR3: CATSGTSYEQYF. CDR3 in DNA: TGTGCCACCAGCGGGACTAGCTACGAGCAGTACTTC.

The chain has TRBV27 and TRBJ2-1; D is ambiguous. The CDR3 is 15 amino acids. Germline CDR1 reads MNHEY; CDR2 reads SMNVEV (reference sequence). The V gene lost 5 bases and the J gene lost 3 bases, with 14 bases spanning the gap. CDR3 in amino acids: CASSMLGTFYNEQFF. The CDR3 bases are TGTGCCAGCAGTATGTTGGGAACCTTCTACAATGAGCAGTTCTTC.

J is TRBJ2-1 and V is TRBV27; 7 bases are shared with TRBD1. In germline, CDR1 is MNHEY, CDR2 SMNVEV (reference sequence). The CDR3 covers 14 residues. V shed 5 bases and J 4 bases; nucleotides not matched to a gene: 5. This CDR3 reads CASSPSGQYNEQFF. CDR3 bases: TGTGCCAGCAGTCCCTCGGGACAGTACAATGAGCAGTTCTTC.

V and J are TRBV11-2 and TRBJ2-1; a weak D match, TRBD2 (6 bases). Between the trimmed V and J ends, which lost 3 bases and 7 bases, there was a span of 16 bases. The CDR3 sequence is 15 residues long. In germline, CDR1 is SGHAT, CDR2 FQNNGV. CDR3 sequence: CASSLGGVETNEQFF. CDR3 nucleotides: TGTGCCAGCAGCTTGGGGGGAGTCGAGACTAATGAGCAGTTCTTC.

The J gene is TRBJ2-1, the V gene TRBV5-6; D is unresolved. Trimming shortened V by 0 bases and J by 6 bases, and 7 bases separated the two germline ends. Germline V gene data show CDR1 as SGHDT and CDR2 as YYEEEE. This CDR3 is built from 13 residues. The CDR3 is CASSLDSANEQFF. The DNA of the CDR3 is TGTGCCAGCAGCTTGGACAGTGCCAATGAGCAGTTCTTC.

This clone was seen just once. V gene TRBV7-6 combines with J gene TRBJ2-7, with TRBD2 identical over 7 bases. The V and J ends lost 1 base and 4 bases, in that order; junction bases with no gene match: 4. Germline V gives CDR1 SGHVS, CDR2 FNYEAQ. This CDR3 contains 14 residues. CDR3 region: CASSLDQRGYEQYF. CDR3 sequence (DNA): TGTGCCAGCAGCTTAGATCAGCGGGGATACGAGCAGTACTTC. The full variable domain, rest sourced from reference TRBV7-6 and TRBJ2-7, is GAGVSQSPRYKVTKRGQDVALRCDPISGHVSLYWYRQALGQGPEFLTYFNYEAQQDKSGLPNDRFSAERPEGSISTLTIQRTEQRDSAMYRCASSLDQRGYEQYFGPGTRLTVT.

The chain combines TRBV30 with TRBJ2-1; TRBD2 matches at 8 bases. The V segment lost 4 bases and the J segment 2 bases; nucleotides outside the gene matches: 16. Looked up from germline, CDR1 is GTSNPN and CDR2 is SVGIG (reference sequence). The CDR3 covers 18 residues. CDR3 DNA: TGTGCCTGGACCGGCATTGAGCCGGGAGCGGGAGCCTACAATGAGCAGTTCTTC. Protein sequence: CAWTGIEPGAGAYNEQFF.

V usage is TRBV9 and J usage is TRBJ2-3, with 8 bases matching TRBD1. Trimming took 7 bases from V and 6 from J; bases not matched to a gene: 13. Germline CDR1 reads SGDLS; CDR2 reads YYNGEE. The CDR3 length is 15 residues. Here the CDR3 reads CASAGDRGRRDTQYF. The CDR3 DNA sequence: TGTGCCAGCGCCGGCGACAGGGGCAGGAGGGATACGCAGTATTTT.

V and J are TRBV4-1 and TRBJ1-4; unclear D gene. Trimming stripped 0 bases from V and 8 bases from J, with 16 bases between. The CDR3 is made up of 16 amino acids. CDR1 is MGHRA and CDR2 is YSYEKL in the germline V gene. This CDR3 reads CASSQDDRTGGEKLFF. The CDR3 DNA reads as TGCGCCAGCAGCCAAGATGACCGGACCGGCGGGGAAAAACTGTTTTTT.

This sequence joins TRBV20-1 and TRBJ1-2, with D unclear. From germline, CDR1 is DFQATT and CDR2 SNEGSKA (reference sequence). The CDR3 sequence is 8 residues long. The CDR3 DNA is TGCACCTCTTATGGCTACACCTTC. Protein: CTSYGYTF.

In regard to this clone: Other DNA sequences within the sample encode an identical CDR3. The rearrangement uses TRBV7-9 and TRBJ2-2, with D perhaps matching TRBD1 (5 bases). CDR1 is SEHNR and CDR2 is FQNEAQ in the germline V gene (reference sequence). Trimming took off 5 bases at V and 2 bases at J, with 6 bases between the two ends. The CDR3 extends over 13 amino acids. Here the CDR3 DNA reads TGTGCCAGCAGCGACAGTAACACCGGGGAGCTGTTTTTT. Protein sequence: CASSDSNTGELFF.

V gene TRBV7-9 combines with J gene TRBJ1-2; perhaps TRBD1 as D (6 bases). In germline, CDR1 is SEHNR, CDR2 FQNEAQ (reference sequence). V was cut by 2 bases and J by 6 bases, with 13 bases left in between. CDR3 length equals 14 residues. The CDR3 spells CASSLMGALDGYTF. CDR3 sequence (DNA): TGTGCCAGCAGCTTAATGGGGGCGCTTGATGGCTACACCTTC.

The V gene is TRBV27, the J gene TRBJ2-1; TRBD2 matches 16 bases. The V and J ends lost 5 bases and 3 bases, in that order; junction bases with no gene match: 7. Germline V gives CDR1 MNHEY, CDR2 SMNVEV (reference sequence). This CDR3 comprises 18 residues. CDR3 nucleotide sequence: TGTGCCAGCAGTGCGGGACTAGCGGGAGGGCCGGTCTACAATGAGCAGTTCTTC. This translates into CASSAGLAGGPVYNEQFF.

The chain recombines TRBV7-8 with TRBJ2-7; no definite D call. This CDR3 has 12 residues. Germline-derived CDR1 and CDR2 are SGHVS and FQNEAQ. Trimming stripped 6 bases from V and 4 bases from J, with 10 bases between. The CDR3 sequence: CASSRKEYEQYF. The CDR3 coding sequence is TGTGCCAGCAGTAGGAAAGAGTACGAGCAGTACTTC.

This chain links TRBV27 with TRBJ2-7, with no clear D. The CDR3 is made up of 13 amino acids. The germline V and J ends were trimmed by 5 bases and 4 bases, with 12 bases remaining between them. Germline V gene data show CDR1 as MNHEY and CDR2 as SMNVEV (reference sequence). CDR3 region: CASSLKWAYEQYF. As DNA, the CDR3 is TGTGCCAGCAGTCTTAAATGGGCTTACGAGCAGTACTTC.

This rearrangement joins TRBV25-1 to TRBJ1-4; 7 nucleotides match TRBD1. V gave up 5 bases and J gave up 12 bases; unmatched junction bases: 12. The CDR3 covers 14 residues. Germline CDR1 and CDR2: MGHDK and SYGVNS. CDR3 protein: CASSSHRGSRELFF. DNA of the CDR3: TGTGCCAGCAGTTCACACAGGGGTTCGAGGGAACTGTTTTTT.

A remark on this clone: The same CDR3 also results from other DNA sequences found in this sample. V usage is TRBV11-2 and J usage is TRBJ2-7; unclear D gene. Germline CDR1 reads SGHAT; CDR2 reads FQNNGV. The V gene lost 1 base and the J gene lost 4 bases, with 8 bases spanning the gap. The CDR3 spans 13 residues. DNA of the CDR3: TGTGCCAGCAGCTTAGGTGGCTTGTACGAGCAGTACTTC. Its protein product is CASSLGGLYEQYF.

The rearrangement links TRBV19 to TRBJ2-7, with TRBD2 as a possible D gene (6 bases). Trimming cost V 9 bases and J 0 bases, with 15 bases left between them. This CDR3 has 14 residues. Germline lookup yields CDR1 LNHDA and CDR2 SQIVND (reference sequence). This CDR3 is CASALPGASYEQYF. In DNA, the CDR3 is TGTGCCAGCGCGCTACCGGGAGCCTCCTACGAGCAGTACTTC.

The chain links TRBV6-6 to TRBJ2-5; 15 bases line up with TRBD2. Trimming cost V 0 bases and J 4 bases; bases outside gene matches: 0. Germline lookup yields CDR1 MNHNY and CDR2 SVGAGI (reference sequence). This CDR3 is 16 amino acids long. In DNA, the CDR3 is TGTGCCAGCAGTTACTCGGGACTAGCGGGAGGAGAGACCCAGTACTTC. Translated, it gives CASSYSGLAGGETQYF.

This clone was detected once. The chain uses TRBV7-8 and TRBJ1-4; D unclear. Trimming shortened V by 1 base and J by 5 bases, and 14 bases separated the two germline ends. Germline lookup yields CDR1 SGHVS and CDR2 FQNEAQ. The CDR3 has 16 amino acids. CDR3 residues: CASSLDLRPDNEKLFF. The CDR3 DNA follows: TGTGCCAGCAGCTTAGATCTCCGACCTGACAATGAAAAACTGTTTTTT.

J is TRBJ2-7 and V is TRBV11-3, with TRBD1 identical over 7 bases. The CDR3 runs to 13 residues. Trimming took 5 bases from V and 3 from J; bases not matched to a gene: 4. The germline V gene has CDR1 SGHNT and CDR2 YENEEA. This CDR3 reads CASSAWDSYEQYF. The CDR3 region has the DNA TGTGCCAGCAGCGCCTGGGACAGCTACGAGCAGTACTTC.

This rearrangement joins TRBV6-6 to TRBJ2-7, with 8 bases fitting TRBD2. This CDR3 is 13 amino acids long. V lost 8 bases to trimming and J lost 3 bases; unmatched junction nucleotides: 6. Germline V lookup: CDR1 MNHNY, CDR2 SVGAGI (reference sequence). The CDR3, as DNA: TGTGCCAGCTGCCCCGGGACTAGCTACGAGCAGTACTTC. Protein sequence: CASCPGTSYEQYF.

The chain uses TRBV7-2 and TRBJ1-3; D is possibly TRBD1 (6 bases). Germline V gives CDR1 SGHTA, CDR2 FQGNSA. This CDR3 comprises 16 residues. The ends were cut back, 6 bases at V and 2 bases at J, with 17 bases in the middle. DNA of the CDR3: TGTGCCAGCAGTACTTACACAGGGTCGGCTGGAAACACCATATATTTT. Translated: CASSTYTGSAGNTIYF.

The V and J genes are TRBV9 and TRBJ2-5, with a weak D call TRBD1 (6 bases). CDR3 length: 13 residues. Trimming shortened V by 4 bases and J by 2 bases, and 9 bases separated the two germline ends. Germline V gene lookup returns CDR1 SGDLS and CDR2 YYNGEE. The CDR3 DNA follows: TGTGCCAGCAGCCCTAGGGGGCAAGAGACCCAGTACTTC. It yields the protein CASSPRGQETQYF. The full variable domain, with the rest looked up from reference TRBV9 and TRBJ2-5, is DSGVTQTPKHLITATGQRVTLRCSPRSGDLSVYWYQQSLDQGLQFLIQYYNGEERAKGNILERFSAQQFPDLHSELNLSSLELGDSALYFCASSPRGQETQYFGPGTRLLVL.